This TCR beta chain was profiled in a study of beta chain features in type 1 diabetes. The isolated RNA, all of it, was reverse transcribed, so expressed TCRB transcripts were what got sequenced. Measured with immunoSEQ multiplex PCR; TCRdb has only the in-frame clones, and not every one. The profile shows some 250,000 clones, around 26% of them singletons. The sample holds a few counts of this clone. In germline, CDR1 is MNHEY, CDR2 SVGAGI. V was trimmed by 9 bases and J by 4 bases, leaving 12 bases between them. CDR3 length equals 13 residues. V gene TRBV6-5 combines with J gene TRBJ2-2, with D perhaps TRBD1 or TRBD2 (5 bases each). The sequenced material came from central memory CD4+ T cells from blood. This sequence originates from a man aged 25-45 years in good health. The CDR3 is CASRGSLTGELFF. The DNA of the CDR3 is TGTGCCAGTCGGGGCAGCCTCACCGGGGAGCTGTTTTTT.